Sequencing of this TCR beta chain was carried out in a study of blood T cells in healthy people across ages (dated by TCRdb to 2014 to 2015). Notes on the research overall: In model experiments, template switching captured about one uniquely barcoded TCR beta cDNA molecule for every two T cells. To track age-related changes in TCR beta repertoire diversity, the study relied on deep sequencing normalized with unique cDNA molecular identifiers. Four age groups were formed from the donors: young (average about 16 years), middle-aged (approximately 40), aged (about 68) and long-lived (roughly 88). To avoid experimental bias, donors of different ages were spread randomly across the sequencing lanes. For two donors (one aged 18 to 30 and one aged 80 or older), the study analyzed two additional independent replicas of 1 million unique cDNA reads from the same blood draw. Broad study findings and their caveats: Because the CMV infection status of the donors was unknown, age-related changes in expanded clonotypes may potentially have been confounded. Compared with the aged group, the long-lived group had more naive CD4+ T cells, fewer expanded clones and increased TCR diversity, a pattern suggesting age selection. A strong correlation was found between observed TCR beta diversity and the percentage of naive T cells measured by flow cytometry. As age increased, observed TCR beta diversity per million T cells dropped in a roughly linear way, and a significant reduction was already evident by age 40. Bulk unsorted PBMC profiling prevented conclusive comparison of naive and antigen-experienced compartments. Estimates of total diversity based on one million sequenced T cells were considered lower bounds and underestimates.

Donors were a few dozen systemically healthy Caucasian individuals from Russia aged 6 to 90 years. Each donor gave roughly 11 milliliters of peripheral blood, drawn into EDTA-treated Vacutainer tubes. Ficoll-Paque density-gradient centrifugation was used to isolate PBMCs, with at least 6 million per sample. Total RNA, at least 5.5 micrograms per sample, was extracted from PBMCs with Trizol reagent. The percentages of naive CD45RAhigh/CD27high T cells were determined by flow cytometry on a PBMC aliquot from every donor. Libraries were prepared through 5' RACE. Instrument used: Illumina HiSeq 2500. A second PCR of roughly 7 to 11 cycles was performed with a sample-barcoded 5' primer and a J-beta primer mix. Each TCR beta cDNA molecule received a unique molecular identifier from a template-switch 5' adaptor carrying 12 random nucleotides. At least 2.5 million CDR3-containing paired-end reads were obtained from each sample. First-strand cDNA synthesis was performed from all RNA using the Mint cDNA synthesis kit, with priming by a TRBC-specific oligonucleotide. All cDNA was treated with uracil-DNA glycosylase and then went through a first 18-cycle PCR with the universal primers M1SS and BC2_uni_R. The published analysis was carried out like this. For normalization, 1 million high-quality reads were randomly selected from each sample, with every read carrying a distinct molecular identifier. Reads with shared molecular identifiers were discarded instead of being binned into consensus sequences. MiTCR, run with a Q25 quality threshold and the strictest error-elimination algorithm, handled CDR3 identification, clonotype clustering and error correction. A nonparametric unseen species model with Euler transformation was used to estimate lower-bound total TCR beta diversity. In-frame beta chains were kept once TCRdb had trimmed the public reads at Q25 with fastp and called clones with MiXCR. Rows with one shared CDR3 protein collapse into an entry with the most common genes and DNA. These V and J calls derive from TCRdb rather than the authors' analysis. The sample table shows 850,000 to 1,100,000 distinct CDR3 sequences, and less than 45% are seen once. About 12% of the sample comes from the top ten.

The CDR3 covers 14 residues, taking in both the cysteine and the phenylalanine. The entry retains the CDR3 DNA only, 42 bases that are in frame from base 1. Taken from the germline V gene, the CDR1 and CDR2 loops are SGHRS and YFSETQ. V loses 3 bases of germline sequence and J loses 5 bases, and the interval between the two ends is 14 bases. To note about this clonotype: What this receptor recognizes is not known. Base qualities were left out, and no much larger clone turns up one base away.

The rearrangement joined TRBV5-1 to TRBJ1-1; the D gene is perhaps TRBD1, from 5 matching bases. The sequencing sample was made of blood. This TCR came from a young man in good health. The sequence in DNA is TGCGCCAGCAGCTCCGGGACCATTGGTACTGAAGCTTTCTTT. Translated, this gives CASSSGTIGTEAFF.